A single sample is the source of the 13 T cell receptor beta chains below, sequenced in a study of blood T cell repertoires in COVID-19. The assay was immunoSEQ multiplex PCR, and TCRdb's table has in-frame clones only and misses some. Of 130,000 to 150,000 clones in the sample, approximately 84% were seen once. Sequenced material: peripheral blood. All receptors come from a human donor in a cohort sampled during active COVID-19.

This clone was recorded once. The chain couples TRBV5-4 to TRBJ1-1; D might be TRBD1 (6 bases). This CDR3 spans 14 amino acids. Deletions cut 6 bases from V and 11 bases from J, with 23 bases between. Germline V gives CDR1 SGHNT, CDR2 YYREEE (reference sequence). The CDR3 is CASTTRDNLFGAFF. The CDR3 DNA follows: TGTGCCAGCACAACCCGGGACAACCTTTTCGGGGCTTTCTTT.

The chain is built from TRBV5-4 and TRBJ1-4, with 9 nucleotides matching TRBD1. The germline V gene has CDR1 SGHNT and CDR2 YYREEE (reference sequence). The trim removed 4 bases at V and 7 bases at J, leaving 8 bases unmatched. CDR3 length: 15 amino acids. The CDR3 loop reads CASSTTGGFSEKLFF. The CDR3 DNA is TGTGCCAGCAGCACCACAGGGGGCTTCAGTGAAAAACTGTTTTTT.

V usage is TRBV28 and J usage is TRBJ1-4; possible D gene TRBD1, 5 bases. The CDR3 spans 14 residues. Trimming removed 7 bases from V and 2 bases from J, with 11 bases in between. Per the germline V gene, CDR1 is MDHEN and CDR2 is SYDVKM. The CDR3 DNA follows: TGTGCCAGCAATTCAGGGAGGACTAATGAAAAACTGTTTTTT. This translates into CASNSGRTNEKLFF.

V and J are TRBV5-8 and TRBJ2-2; 11 nucleotides line up with TRBD1. Germline V CDR1 and CDR2: SGHTS, YDEGEE. Unmatched junction bases numbered 7, after V lost 4 bases and J lost 5 bases. The CDR3 consists of 16 residues. The CDR3 DNA follows: TGTGCCAGCAGCCCGAAGGACAGGGGGCCTACCGGGGAGCTGTTTTTT. Translating gives CASSPKDRGPTGELFF.

This clone occurred a few times. The chain joins TRBV20-1 to TRBJ1-2, with D hard to call. This CDR3 comprises 11 residues. V lost 6 bases, J lost 5 bases, and 10 bases lay in between. The germline gives CDR1 DFQATT, CDR2 SNEGSKA (reference sequence). This CDR3 is CSARAYYGYTF. The CDR3 DNA is TGCAGTGCGAGGGCATATTATGGCTACACCTTC.

The genes are TRBV3-1 (or the pseudogene TRBV3-2) and TRBJ2-1, with TRBD2 matching 10 bases. This CDR3 is built from 15 residues. V was clipped by 6 bases and J by 7 bases; unmatched bases: 9. CDR1 is LGHDT, CDR2 YNNKEL, per germline (reference sequence). CDR3 in amino acids: CASRPGTSVGNEQFF. CDR3 coding DNA: TGTGCCAGCAGGCCTGGGACTAGCGTAGGGAATGAGCAGTTCTTC.

About this clone itself: Other DNA sequences in the same sample also yield this CDR3. The V and J genes are TRBV28 and TRBJ2-5; D is unclear. Germline assignment: CDR1 MDHEN and CDR2 SYDVKM. Between the trimmed V and J ends, which lost 2 bases and 5 bases, there was a span of 9 bases. This CDR3 spans 13 amino acids. The CDR3: CASSLISLETQYF. CDR3 nucleotide sequence: TGTGCCAGCAGTTTAATATCGTTGGAGACCCAGTACTTC. Complete variable domain (other parts from reference TRBV28 and TRBJ2-5): DVKVTQSSRYLVKRTGEKVFLECVQDMDHENMFWYRQDPGLGLRLIYFSYDVKMKEKGDIPEGYSVSREKKERFSLILESASTNQTSMYLCASSLISLETQYFGPGTRLLVL.

The chain couples TRBV9 to TRBJ2-7; no clear D gene. The CDR3 runs 13 residues. V was shortened by 2 bases and J by 6 bases, with 12 bases between the two germline ends. Germline CDR1 and CDR2: SGDLS and YYNGEE. The CDR3 protein is CASSVSQASEQYF. In DNA, the CDR3 is TGTGCCAGCAGCGTGAGCCAGGCGAGCGAGCAGTACTTC.

The rearrangement links TRBV28 to TRBJ2-2; D is perhaps TRBD1 (5 bases). This CDR3 comprises 16 residues. V shed 8 bases and J shed 0 bases, with 16 bases lying between them. Germline-derived CDR1 and CDR2 are MDHEN and SYDVKM. As DNA, the CDR3 is TGTGCCAGCCAATCGAAAGGGGCAGCGAACACCGGGGAGCTGTTTTTT. Translating gives CASQSKGAANTGELFF.

The chain employs TRBV7-2 and TRBJ1-5; D possibly corresponds to TRBD1 (5 bases). The CDR3 extends over 14 amino acids. Germline V CDR1 and CDR2: SGHTA, FQGNSA. Trimming removed 5 bases at V and 3 bases at J, with 11 bases between. The CDR3 loop is CASSRDSTNQPQHF. The CDR3 nucleotides are TGTGCCAGCAGCCGTGACAGTACCAATCAGCCCCAGCATTTT. Using reference TRBV7-2 and TRBJ1-5 for the parts outside the CDR3, the full variable domain is GAGVSQSPSNKVTEKGKDVELRCDPISGHTALYWYRQSLGQGLEFLIYFQGNSAPDKSGLPSDRFSAERTGGSVSTLTIQRTQQEDSAVYLCASSRDSTNQPQHFGDGTRLSIL.

V and J are TRBV6-2 or TRBV6-3 and TRBJ2-1; D is possibly TRBD1 (6 bases). Germline assignment: CDR1 MNHEY and CDR2 SVGEGT. Trimming removed 5 bases at V and 6 bases at J, with 26 bases between. The CDR3 has 18 residues. The CDR3 coding sequence is TGTGCCAGCAGTCAACAGGGTTTAGCTAGCAGCCAAATCAATGAGCAGTTCTTC. Protein product: CASSQQGLASSQINEQFF.

The rearrangement joins TRBV10-2 to TRBJ1-1, with 9 bases aligning to TRBD1. Germline CDR1 reads WSHSY; CDR2 reads SAAADI. Trimming took 3 bases from V and 10 from J; bases not matched to a gene: 15. CDR3 length: 16 residues. CDR3 protein: CASSDPGTGWIFGAFF. The CDR3 nucleotides are TGCGCCAGCAGTGACCCCGGGACAGGGTGGATATTCGGAGCTTTCTTT.

The chain carries TRBV7-2 and TRBJ1-2; weak D call: TRBD1 (6 bases). CDR3 length equals 16 residues. Deletions cut 2 bases from V and 3 bases from J, with 16 bases between. Germline values: CDR1 SGHTA, CDR2 FQGNSA. CDR3 in DNA: TGTGCCAGCAGCTTACTTGTCAGGGGCGGGCACTATGGCTACACCTTC. As protein: CASSLLVRGGHYGYTF.